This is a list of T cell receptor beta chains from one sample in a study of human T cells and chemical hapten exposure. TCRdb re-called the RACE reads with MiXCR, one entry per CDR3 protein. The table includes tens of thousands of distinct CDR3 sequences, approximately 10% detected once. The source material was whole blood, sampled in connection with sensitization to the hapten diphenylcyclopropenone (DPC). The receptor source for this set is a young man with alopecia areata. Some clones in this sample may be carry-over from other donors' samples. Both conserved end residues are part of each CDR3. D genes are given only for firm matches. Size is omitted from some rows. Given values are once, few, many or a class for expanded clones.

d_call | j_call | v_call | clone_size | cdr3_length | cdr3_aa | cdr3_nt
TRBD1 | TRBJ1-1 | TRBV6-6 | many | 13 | CASSSQGYTEAFF | TGTGCCAGCAGCTCACAGGGGTACACTGAAGCTTTCTTT
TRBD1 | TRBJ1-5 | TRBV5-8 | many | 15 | CASNPWGDRGQPQHF | TGTGCCAGCAACCCCTGGGGGGACAGGGGTCAGCCCCAGCATTTT
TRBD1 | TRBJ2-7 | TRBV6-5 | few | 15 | CASSYRVQGAHEQYF | TGTGCCAGCAGTTATCGCGTACAGGGGGCCCACGAGCAGTACTTC
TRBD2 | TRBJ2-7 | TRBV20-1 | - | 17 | CSARDPKTSGVPYEQYF | TGCAGTGCTAGAGATCCCAAGACTAGCGGGGTGCCCTACGAGCAGTACTTC
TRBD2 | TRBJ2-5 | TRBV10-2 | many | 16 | CASSRGTSGRGETQYF | TGCGCCAGCAGTCGCGGGACTAGCGGGAGGGGAGAGACCCAGTACTTC
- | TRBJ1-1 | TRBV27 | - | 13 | CASSFTLNTEAFF | TGTGCCAGCAGTTTCACCCTGAACACTGAAGCTTTCTTT
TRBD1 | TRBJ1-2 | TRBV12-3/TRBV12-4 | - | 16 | CASSLGIWTGGYGYTF | TGTGCCAGCAGTTTAGGGATCTGGACAGGGGGCTATGGCTACACCTTC
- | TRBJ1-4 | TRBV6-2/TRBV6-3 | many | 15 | CASLDSLATNEKLFF | TGTGCCAGCTTGGACAGTCTTGCAACTAATGAAAAACTGTTTTTT
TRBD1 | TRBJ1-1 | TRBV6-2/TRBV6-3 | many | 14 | CASSLRQGNTEAFF | TGTGCCAGCAGTTTACGACAGGGGAACACTGAAGCTTTCTTT
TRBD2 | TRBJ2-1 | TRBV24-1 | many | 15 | CATRSASGDYNEQFF | TGTGCCACCCGGTCAGCTAGCGGGGACTACAATGAGCAGTTCTTC
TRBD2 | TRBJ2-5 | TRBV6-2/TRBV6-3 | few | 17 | CASSYPSGIMYQETQYF | TGTGCCAGCAGTTACCCTAGCGGGATCATGTACCAAGAGACCCAGTACTTC
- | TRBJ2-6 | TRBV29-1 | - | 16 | CSVSRDSLTGANVLTF | TGCAGCGTTAGTAGGGATTCCCTAACTGGGGCCAACGTCCTGACTTTC
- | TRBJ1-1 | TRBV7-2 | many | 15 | CASSTRYPSNTEAFF | TGTGCCAGCAGCACCCGCTACCCCTCGAACACTGAAGCTTTCTTT
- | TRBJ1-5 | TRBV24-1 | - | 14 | CATSGDTHNQPQHF | TGTGCCACCAGTGGGGACACCCACAATCAGCCCCAGCATTTT
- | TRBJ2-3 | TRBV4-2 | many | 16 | CASSQEWQTSTDTQYF | TGTGCCAGCAGCCAAGAATGGCAGACCAGCACAGATACGCAGTATTTT
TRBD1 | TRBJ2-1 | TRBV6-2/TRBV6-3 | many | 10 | CATGAGRQFF | TGCGCGACAGGGGCAGGACGGCAGTTCTTC
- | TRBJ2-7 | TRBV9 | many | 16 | CASSVDDSFVTYEQYF | TGTGCCAGCAGCGTAGACGACTCTTTTGTAACCTACGAGCAGTACTTC
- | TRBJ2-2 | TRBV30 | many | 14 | CAWSAGLNTGELFF | TGTGCCTGGAGTGCCGGACTGAACACCGGGGAGCTGTTTTTT
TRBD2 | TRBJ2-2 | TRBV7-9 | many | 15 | CASSPPGTSAGELFF | TGTGCCAGCAGCCCCCCCGGGACTAGCGCCGGGGAGCTGTTTTTT
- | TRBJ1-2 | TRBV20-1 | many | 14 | CSASRGQSNYGYTF | TGCAGTGCTAGTCGGGGACAATCTAACTATGGCTACACCTTC
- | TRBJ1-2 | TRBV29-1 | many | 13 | CSVTEQGNYGYTF | TGCAGCGTAACCGAGCAGGGAAACTATGGCTACACCTTC
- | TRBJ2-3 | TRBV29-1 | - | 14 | CSGGTQTGTDTQYF | TGCAGCGGGGGGACCCAGACCGGAACAGATACGCAGTATTTT
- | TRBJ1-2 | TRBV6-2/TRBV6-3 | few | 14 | CASRPYGQSYGYTF | TGTGCCAGCAGGCCCTATGGACAGTCCTATGGCTACACCTTC
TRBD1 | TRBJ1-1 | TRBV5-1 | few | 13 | CASTGQSNTEAFF | TGCGCCAGCACGGGACAGTCGAACACTGAAGCTTTCTTT
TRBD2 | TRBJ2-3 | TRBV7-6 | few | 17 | CASSSTTSGGVTDTQYF | TGTGCCAGCAGCTCCACTACTAGCGGAGGGGTCACAGATACGCAGTATTTT
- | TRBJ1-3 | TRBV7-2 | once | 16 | CASSLGRSSTGNTIYF | TGTGCCAGCAGCTTAGGTAGATCCAGCACCGGAAACACCATATATTTT
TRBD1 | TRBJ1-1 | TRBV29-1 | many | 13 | CSVEETGGTEAFF | TGCAGCGTTGAAGAAACAGGGGGCACTGAAGCTTTCTTT
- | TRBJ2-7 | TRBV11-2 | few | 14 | CASSLGGKTYEQYF | TGTGCCAGCAGCTTGGGCGGGAAGACCTACGAGCAGTACTTC
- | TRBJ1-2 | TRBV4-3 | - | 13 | CASSPQRAYGYTF | TGCGCCAGCAGCCCACAGCGAGCCTATGGCTACACCTTC
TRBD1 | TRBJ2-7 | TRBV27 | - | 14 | CASSSRQGPSEQYF | TGTGCCAGCAGTTCCCGACAGGGTCCCTCCGAGCAGTACTTC
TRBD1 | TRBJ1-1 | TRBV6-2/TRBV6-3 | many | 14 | CASIPRGPSTEAFF | TGTGCCAGCATCCCGAGGGGGCCGAGCACTGAAGCTTTCTTT
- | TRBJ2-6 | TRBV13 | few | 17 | CASSPGPQGRGANVLTF | TGTGCCAGCAGCCCGGGCCCACAGGGTCGAGGGGCCAACGTCCTGACTTTC
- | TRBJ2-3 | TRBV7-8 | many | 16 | CASSALIAEDTDTQYF | TGTGCCAGCAGCGCCCTCATAGCGGAGGACACAGATACGCAGTATTTT
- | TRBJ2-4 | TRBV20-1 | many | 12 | CSARYETNIQYF | TGCAGTGCCAGATACGAAACGAACATTCAGTACTTC
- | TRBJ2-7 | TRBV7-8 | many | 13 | CASSPTGSYEQYF | TGTGCCAGCAGCCCGACAGGTTCCTACGAGCAGTACTTC
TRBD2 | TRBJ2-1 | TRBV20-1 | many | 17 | CSARAPGGLASYNEQFF | TGCAGTGCTAGAGCTCCTGGGGGACTAGCGTCTTACAATGAGCAGTTCTTC
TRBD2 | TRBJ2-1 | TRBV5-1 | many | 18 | CASSLGGLAGATYNEQFF | TGCGCCAGCAGCTTGGGGGGACTAGCGGGAGCTACCTACAATGAGCAGTTCTTC
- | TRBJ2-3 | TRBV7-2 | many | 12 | CASSYLADTQYF | TGTGCCAGCAGCTACCTGGCAGATACGCAGTATTTT
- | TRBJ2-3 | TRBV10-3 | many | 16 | CAISESRDQNTDTQYF | TGTGCCATCAGTGAATCTCGGGACCAAAACACAGATACGCAGTATTTT
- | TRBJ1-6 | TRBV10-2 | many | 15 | CASSVLPKTDSPLHF | TGCGCCAGCAGTGTCCTGCCCAAAACGGATTCACCCCTCCACTTT
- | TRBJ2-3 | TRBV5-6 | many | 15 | CASSYYSASTDTQYF | TGTGCCAGCAGCTATTACAGTGCTAGCACAGATACGCAGTATTTT
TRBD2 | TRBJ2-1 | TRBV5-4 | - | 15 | CASSVSGGFYNEQFF | TGTGCCAGCAGCGTTAGCGGGGGCTTTTACAATGAGCAGTTCTTC